These T cell receptor beta chains were read from a single sample in a study of Tregs in tolerant kidney transplant recipients. Here immunoSEQ multiplex PCR was the method, and the copy in TCRdb shows in-frame clones only, minus some. The sample carries some 88,000 clones, around nine tenths recorded once. Sequenced input: CD8+ T cells from blood. The receptors here all came from a human donor in good health. The CDR3 runs from the conserved cysteine through the conserved F or W. Each record gives: CDR3 protein, CDR3 DNA, J gene, V gene, clone size, D gene. D genes are given only for firm matches. The size of a clone is reported for some rows only, either as once, few or many, or as a class for expanded clones.

CDR3: CASSLQTRGETQYF; DNA: TGTGCCAGCAGTTTACAAACGAGGGGAGAGACCCAGTACTTC; J: TRBJ2-5; V: TRBV27; size: once; D: -
CDR3: CASSIARSHNQPQHF; DNA: TGTGCCAGTAGTATAGCGAGGTCTCACAATCAGCCCCAGCATTTT; J: TRBJ1-5; V: TRBV19; size: -; D: -
CDR3: CASSIPSGGQETQYF; DNA: TGTGCCAGCAGCATACCTAGCGGGGGGCAAGAGACCCAGTACTTC; J: TRBJ2-5; V: TRBV11-2; size: -; D: TRBD2
CDR3: CASGLQEGYNEQFF; DNA: TGTGCCAGCGGTCTTCAGGAGGGCTACAATGAGCAGTTCTTC; J: TRBJ2-1; V: TRBV27; size: -; D: -
CDR3: CAGAGGHNEQYF; DNA: TGTGCCGGGGCGGGAGGGCATAACGAGCAGTACTTC; J: TRBJ2-7; V: TRBV7-9; size: -; D: TRBD2
CDR3: CASSLGTHTGELFF; DNA: TGTGCCAGCAGTTTGGGGACTCACACCGGGGAGCTGTTTTTT; J: TRBJ2-2; V: TRBV28; size: few; D: -
CDR3: CASSGQGGTDSNQPQHF; DNA: TGTGCCAGCAGCGGACAAGGCGGGACAGATAGCAATCAGCCCCAGCATTTT; J: TRBJ1-5; V: TRBV7-9; size: -; D: TRBD1
CDR3: CASGLRANYEQYF; DNA: TGTGCTAGTGGTTTAAGGGCGAACTACGAGCAGTACTTC; J: TRBJ2-7; V: TRBV12-5; size: -; D: -
CDR3: CASSYSMGQSNTEAFF; DNA: TGTGCCAGCAGTTACTCGATGGGACAGTCGAACACTGAAGCTTTCTTT; J: TRBJ1-1; V: TRBV6-6; size: -; D: TRBD1
CDR3: CASSHRTGSGGYGYTF; DNA: TGTGCCAGCAGCCATCGTACAGGGTCCGGGGGCTATGGCTACACCTTC; J: TRBJ1-2; V: TRBV9; size: -; D: -
CDR3: CASSSLMGQFF; DNA: TGTGCCAGCAGCTCCCTAATGGGGCAGTTCTTC; J: TRBJ2-1; V: TRBV11-2; size: -; D: -
CDR3: CASSRSDRVPYEQYF; DNA: TGTGCTAGCAGCCGGTCTGACAGGGTACCCTACGAGCAGTACTTC; J: TRBJ2-7; V: TRBV7-7; size: -; D: TRBD1
CDR3: CASSQWGREQYF; DNA: TGTGCCAGCAGCCAATGGGGCAGGGAGCAGTACTTC; J: TRBJ2-7; V: TRBV16; size: -; D: -
CDR3: CASSVGVGGPTYEQYF; DNA: TGTGCCAGCAGCGTAGGAGTAGGGGGGCCTACCTACGAGCAGTACTTC; J: TRBJ2-7; V: TRBV9; size: -; D: -
CDR3: CASSLSGRLNTEAFF; DNA: TGTGCCAGCAGCTTATCAGGAAGGTTAAACACTGAAGCTTTCTTT; J: TRBJ1-1; V: TRBV7-3; size: -; D: -
CDR3: CASSPGTPSSPQYF; DNA: TGTGCCAGCAGTCCGGGGACTCCGAGTTCGCCCCAGTACTTC; J: TRBJ2-5; V: TRBV27; size: -; D: -
CDR3: CSVADGTREQYF; DNA: TGCAGCGTTGCGGACGGAACTAGAGAGCAGTACTTC; J: TRBJ2-7; V: TRBV29-1; size: -; D: -
CDR3: CASSDTLYSEAFF; DNA: TGTGCCAGCAGTGATACCCTTTATTCTGAAGCTTTCTTT; J: TRBJ1-1; V: TRBV6-4; size: -; D: -
CDR3: CASTQTSGDYNEQFF; DNA: TGTGCCAGCACCCAGACTAGCGGAGACTACAATGAGCAGTTCTTC; J: TRBJ2-1; V: TRBV6-1; size: -; D: TRBD2
CDR3: CASSAGGTEAFF; DNA: TGTGCCAGCAGCGCAGGGGGGACTGAAGCTTTCTTT; J: TRBJ1-1; V: TRBV9; size: -; D: TRBD1